These T cell receptor beta chains were read from a single sample in a study of CXCR3-negative and CXCR3-positive naive CD8 T cells. TCRdb reanalyzed the 5' RACE reads and collapses them to one entry per CDR3 protein, without DNA. The sample includes over 70,000 distinct CDR3 sequences. The sequenced material came from naive CXCR3+ CD8+ T cells from blood. The receptor set was obtained from a human donor in good health. Some clones in this sample may be carry-over from other donors' samples. CDR3s include the opening cysteine and the closing phenylalanine or tryptophan. Fields, in order: V gene, J gene, CDR3 protein.

V gene: TRBV6-6; J gene: TRBJ2-6; CDR3 protein: CASSPQQGGSSGANVLTF
V gene: TRBV4-3; J gene: TRBJ1-1; CDR3 protein: CASSQERDLGTEAFF
V gene: TRBV6-5; J gene: TRBJ2-5; CDR3 protein: CASSPPLPLTIAGSQETQYF
V gene: TRBV27; J gene: TRBJ2-7; CDR3 protein: CASRERAGGGLEQYF
V gene: TRBV10-2; J gene: TRBJ2-7; CDR3 protein: CASSGTYEQYF
V gene: TRBV28; J gene: TRBJ2-1; CDR3 protein: CASRGDWGSSYNEQFF
V gene: TRBV27; J gene: TRBJ2-7; CDR3 protein: CASSATGGGTYEQYF
V gene: TRBV7-2; J gene: TRBJ2-3; CDR3 protein: CASTISGVTDTQYF
V gene: TRBV20-1; J gene: TRBJ1-1; CDR3 protein: CSARDFGNTEAFF
V gene: TRBV15; J gene: TRBJ2-7; CDR3 protein: CATSSRTATYEQYF
V gene: TRBV6-5; J gene: TRBJ1-6; CDR3 protein: CASSYIGNSHLHF
V gene: TRBV20-1; J gene: TRBJ2-5; CDR3 protein: CSARSGTQVETQYF
V gene: TRBV28; J gene: TRBJ2-1; CDR3 protein: CASSNDVQPYNEQFF
V gene: TRBV27; J gene: TRBJ2-1; CDR3 protein: CASSLRDPINEQFF
V gene: TRBV7-9; J gene: TRBJ2-1; CDR3 protein: CASSSPGQGWDEQFF
V gene: TRBV20-1; J gene: TRBJ2-1; CDR3 protein: CSARQPQRTGGYNEQFF
V gene: TRBV20-1; J gene: TRBJ2-7; CDR3 protein: CSARDRVGGIEQYF
V gene: TRBV27; J gene: TRBJ1-1; CDR3 protein: CASSWFSGSEAFF
V gene: TRBV29-1; J gene: TRBJ2-7; CDR3 protein: CSTIGTPYYEQYF
V gene: TRBV7-9; J gene: TRBJ2-1; CDR3 protein: CASSLVRVNEQFF
V gene: TRBV7-9; J gene: TRBJ1-2; CDR3 protein: CASSPGTGGLGYTF
V gene: TRBV18; J gene: TRBJ2-3; CDR3 protein: CASSPPGPNIDTDTQYF
V gene: TRBV20-1; J gene: TRBJ2-7; CDR3 protein: CSAIGQVSYEQYF
V gene: TRBV4-1; J gene: TRBJ2-2; CDR3 protein: CASSQVARGYSAGELFF
V gene: TRBV4-3; J gene: TRBJ2-1; CDR3 protein: CASSQALVVGGAINEQFF
V gene: TRBV4-1; J gene: TRBJ2-7; CDR3 protein: CASSLNRGQSYEQYF
V gene: TRBV4-3; J gene: TRBJ2-3; CDR3 protein: CASSAGREPDTQYF
V gene: TRBV14; J gene: TRBJ1-2; CDR3 protein: CASSPSGTVSYGYTF
V gene: TRBV7-9; J gene: TRBJ1-1; CDR3 protein: CASSLVRGNTEAFF
V gene: TRBV4-1; J gene: TRBJ2-7; CDR3 protein: CASSQDASGNYEQYF
V gene: TRBV29-1; J gene: TRBJ2-7; CDR3 protein: CSVLAGGPREQYF
V gene: TRBV18; J gene: TRBJ2-7; CDR3 protein: CASSPRAGAYEQYF